The sequence of this T cell receptor (beta chain) was determined in a study of blood T cell repertoires in COVID-19. Study-level background: T cells, B-cell-depleted T cells, or PBMCs provided the cDNA or gDNA that served as material.

The length of the CDR3 is 17 residues. CDR1 is SGDLS and CDR2 is YYNGEE in the germline V gene. Trimming cost V 3 bases and J 2 bases; bases outside gene matches: 10. Assay used: immunoSEQ multiplex PCR; TCRdb lists only in-frame clones, some missing. Found here are 150,000 to 200,000 clones, 75% to 80% of them singletons; the top ten hold 26%. The V call is TRBV9, the J call TRBJ2-2, with 7 bases aligning to TRBD1. This TCR was sampled from a woman in her 70s with acute or convalescent COVID-19. Sequenced input: peripheral blood. For the CDR3, the DNA is TGTGCCAGCAGCGCCACCCTAGGGACAGTCAACACCGGGGAGCTGTTTTTT. Amino acid sequence: CASSATLGTVNTGELFF.